Listed here is a single TCR beta chain. CDR3 length: 15 residues. J lost 0 bases, V lost 4 bases, and 5 bases had no gene match. The germline CDR1 and CDR2 sequences are SGHKS and YYEKEE (reference sequence). This table comes from immunoSEQ multiplex PCR, and its TCRdb copy is limited to in-frame clones, with some not included. Counted here are about 100,000 clones, 94% occurring once; the ten biggest clones make up about 0.9%. The source of the sample is a study of T cell changes during pregnancy in multiple sclerosis. This clonotype was sampled from a female donor with multiple sclerosis, enrolled in a pregnancy study. The chain has TRBV5-5 and TRBJ2-3; 7 bases line up with TRBD1. This sample comprised peripheral blood, obtained before pregnancy. CDR3 DNA: TGTGCCAGCAGCCCCGGGACAGCTAGCACAGATACGCAGTATTTT. This gives the protein CASSPGTASTDTQYF.